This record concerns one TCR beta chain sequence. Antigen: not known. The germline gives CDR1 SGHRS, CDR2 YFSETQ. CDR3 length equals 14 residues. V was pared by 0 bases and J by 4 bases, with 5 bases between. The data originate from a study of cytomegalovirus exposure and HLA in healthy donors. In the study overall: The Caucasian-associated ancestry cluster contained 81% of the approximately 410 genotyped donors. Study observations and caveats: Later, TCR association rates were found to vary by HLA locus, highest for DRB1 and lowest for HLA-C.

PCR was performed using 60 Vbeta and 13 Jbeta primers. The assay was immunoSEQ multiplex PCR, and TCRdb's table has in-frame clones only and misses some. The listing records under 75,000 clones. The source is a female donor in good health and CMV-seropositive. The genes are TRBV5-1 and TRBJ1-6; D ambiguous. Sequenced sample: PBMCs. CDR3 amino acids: CASSLAVYNSPLHF. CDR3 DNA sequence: TGCGCCAGCAGCTTGGCAGTGTATAATTCACCCCTCCACTTT. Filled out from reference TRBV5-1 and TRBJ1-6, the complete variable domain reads KAGVTQTPRYLIKTRGQQVTLSCSPISGHRSVSWYQQTPGQGLQFLFEYFSETQRNKGNFPGRFSGRQFSNSRSEMNVSTLELGDSALYLCASSLAVYNSPLHFGNGTRLTVT.